The present TCR beta chain was sequenced within a study of type 1 regulatory T cells. Study details: This in vitro CD4 product, T-allo10, is enriched for Tr1 cells and alloantigen-specific.

This clonotype was observed at least ten times. The antigen is not known. Using its own MiXCR run on the reads, TCRdb lists one record per CDR3 protein. Among about 42,000 distinct CDR3 sequences listed, 9% to 15% were seen once. Germline loops: CDR1 MGHRA, CDR2 YSYEKL. The germline V and J ends were trimmed by 1 base and 2 bases, with 11 bases remaining between them. The CDR3 totals 15 residues. Study results and caveats: Tr1 cells had a more restricted TCR repertoire than non-Tr1 cells.

The source is a human donor in good health. The sample was cultured non-Tr1 T cells, either the whole culture or a sorted T cell fraction (not recorded which). V gene TRBV4-1 combines with J gene TRBJ2-5; no clear D. This CDR3 reads CASSQVRMNQETQYF. In nucleotides, the CDR3 is TGCGCCAGCAGCCAAGTCCGCATGAATCAAGAGACCCAGTACTTC.